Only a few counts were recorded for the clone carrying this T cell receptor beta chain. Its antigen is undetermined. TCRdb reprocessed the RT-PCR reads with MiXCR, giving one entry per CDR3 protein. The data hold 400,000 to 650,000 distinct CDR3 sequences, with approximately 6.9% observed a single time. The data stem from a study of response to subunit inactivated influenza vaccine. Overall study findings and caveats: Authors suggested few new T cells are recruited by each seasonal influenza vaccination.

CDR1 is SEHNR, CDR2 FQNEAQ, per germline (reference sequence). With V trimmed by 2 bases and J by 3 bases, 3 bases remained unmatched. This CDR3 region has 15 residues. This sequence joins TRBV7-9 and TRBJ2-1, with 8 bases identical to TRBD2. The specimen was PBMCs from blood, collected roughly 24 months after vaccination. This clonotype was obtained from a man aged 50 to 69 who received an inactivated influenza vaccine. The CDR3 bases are TGTGCCAGCAGCTTACCGGGAGGGCTCTACAATGAGCAGTTCTTC. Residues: CASSLPGGLYNEQFF. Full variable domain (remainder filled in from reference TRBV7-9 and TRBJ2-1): DTGVSQNPRHKITKRGQNVTFRCDPISEHNRLYWYRQTLGQGPEFLTYFQNEAQLEKSRLLSDRFSAERPKGSFSTLEIQRTEQGDSAMYLCASSLPGGLYNEQFFGPGTRLTVL.